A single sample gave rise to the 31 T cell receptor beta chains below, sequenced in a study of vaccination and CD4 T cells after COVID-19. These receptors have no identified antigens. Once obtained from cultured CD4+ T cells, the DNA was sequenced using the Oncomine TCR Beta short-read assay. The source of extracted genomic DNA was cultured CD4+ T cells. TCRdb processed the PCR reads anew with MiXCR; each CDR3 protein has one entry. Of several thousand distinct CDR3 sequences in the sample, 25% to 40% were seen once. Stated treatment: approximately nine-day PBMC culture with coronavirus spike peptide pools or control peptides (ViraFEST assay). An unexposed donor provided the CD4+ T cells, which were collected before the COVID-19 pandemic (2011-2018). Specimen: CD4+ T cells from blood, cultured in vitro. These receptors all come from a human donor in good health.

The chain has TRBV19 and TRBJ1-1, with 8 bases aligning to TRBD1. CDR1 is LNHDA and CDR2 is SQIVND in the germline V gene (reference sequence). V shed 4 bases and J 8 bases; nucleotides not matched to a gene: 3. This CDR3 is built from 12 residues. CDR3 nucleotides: TGTGCCAGTAGTACGACAGGGGCCGAAGCTTTCTTT. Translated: CASSTTGAEAFF.

CDR3 in amino acids: CSADAGWAGRGTDTQYF. As DNA, the CDR3 is TGCAGTGCTGATGCAGGGTGGGCGGGACGAGGGACAGATACGCAGTATTTT. The chain carries TRBV20-1 and TRBJ2-3; D is perhaps TRBD2 (6 bases). The CDR3 is 17 amino acids. With 5 bases removed from V and 3 bases from J, the gap between germline ends came to 24 bases. Per germline, CDR1 DFQATT and CDR2 SNEGSKA (reference sequence).

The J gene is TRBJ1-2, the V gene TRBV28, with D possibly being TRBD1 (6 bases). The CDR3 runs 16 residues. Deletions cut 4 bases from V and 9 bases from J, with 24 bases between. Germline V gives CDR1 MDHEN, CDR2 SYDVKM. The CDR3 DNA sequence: TGTGCCAGCAGTTCCCAACCCCCAGGACCCCGGGACAGCTACACCTTC. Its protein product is CASSSQPPGPRDSYTF.

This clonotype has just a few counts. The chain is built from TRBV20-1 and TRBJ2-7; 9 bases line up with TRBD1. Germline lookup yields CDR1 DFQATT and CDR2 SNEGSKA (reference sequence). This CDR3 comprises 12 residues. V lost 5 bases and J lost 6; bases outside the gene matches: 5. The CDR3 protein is CSAGTGWSEQYF. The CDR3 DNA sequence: TGCAGTGCTGGGACAGGGTGGAGCGAGCAGTACTTC.

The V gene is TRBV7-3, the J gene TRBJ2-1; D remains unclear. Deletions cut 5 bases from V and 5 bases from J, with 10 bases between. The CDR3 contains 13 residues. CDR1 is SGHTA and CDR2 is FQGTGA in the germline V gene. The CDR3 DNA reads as TGTGCCAGCAGCATCGCCCGGGACAATGAGCAGTTCTTC. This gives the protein CASSIARDNEQFF. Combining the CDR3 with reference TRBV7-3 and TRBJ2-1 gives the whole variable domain GAGVSQTPSNKVTEKGKYVELRCDPISGHTALYWYRQSLGQGPEFLIYFQGTGAADDSGLPNDRFFAVRPEGSVSTLKIQRTERGDSAVYLCASSIARDNEQFFGPGTRLTVL.

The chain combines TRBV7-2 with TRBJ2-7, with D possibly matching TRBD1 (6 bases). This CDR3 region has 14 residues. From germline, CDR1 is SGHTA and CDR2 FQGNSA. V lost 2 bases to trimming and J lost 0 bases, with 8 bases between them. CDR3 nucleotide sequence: TGTGCCAGCAGCTTAACAGGGAACTCCTACGAGCAGTACTTC. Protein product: CASSLTGNSYEQYF. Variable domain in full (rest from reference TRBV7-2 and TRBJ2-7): GAGVSQSPSNKVTEKGKDVELRCDPISGHTALYWYRQSLGQGLEFLIYFQGNSAPDKSGLPSDRFSAERTGGSVSTLTIQRTQQEDSAVYLCASSLTGNSYEQYFGPGTRLTVT.

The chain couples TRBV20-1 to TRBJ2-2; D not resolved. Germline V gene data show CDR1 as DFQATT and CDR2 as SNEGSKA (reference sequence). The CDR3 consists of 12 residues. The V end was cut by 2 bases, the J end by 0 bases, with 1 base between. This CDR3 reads CSARSNTGELFF. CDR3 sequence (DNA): TGCAGTGCTAGATCGAACACCGGGGAGCTGTTTTTT.

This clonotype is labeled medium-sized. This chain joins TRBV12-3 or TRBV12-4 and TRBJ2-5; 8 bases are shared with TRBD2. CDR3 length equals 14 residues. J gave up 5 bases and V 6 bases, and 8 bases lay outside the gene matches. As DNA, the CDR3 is TGTGCCAGCAGCGGGGGACTAGTTAGTGAGACCCAGTACTTC. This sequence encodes CASSGGLVSETQYF.

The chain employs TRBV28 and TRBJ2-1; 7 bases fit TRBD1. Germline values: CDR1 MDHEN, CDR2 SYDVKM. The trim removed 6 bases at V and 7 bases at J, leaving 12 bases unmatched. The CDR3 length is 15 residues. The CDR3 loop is CASSSPDRWLNEQFF. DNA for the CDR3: TGTGCCAGCAGCTCCCCGGACAGGTGGTTGAATGAGCAGTTCTTC.

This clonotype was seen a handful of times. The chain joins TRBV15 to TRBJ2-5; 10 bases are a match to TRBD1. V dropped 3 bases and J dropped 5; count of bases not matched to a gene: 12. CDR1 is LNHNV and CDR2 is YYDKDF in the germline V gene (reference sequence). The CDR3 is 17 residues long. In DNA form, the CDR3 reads TGTGCCACCAGCAGGCCTAGAGGGACAGGGGATGGGGAGACCCAGTACTTC. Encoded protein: CATSRPRGTGDGETQYF.

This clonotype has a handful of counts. CDR3 DNA sequence: TGTGCCATCAGTGCCAGACAGGGATGGAATGGCTACACCTTC. Its translation is CAISARQGWNGYTF. The V call is TRBV10-3, the J call TRBJ1-2, with 7 bases fitting TRBD1. This CDR3 is built from 14 residues. The V and J ends lost 4 bases and 6 bases, in that order; junction bases with no gene match: 8. Per germline, CDR1 ENHRY and CDR2 SYGVKD.

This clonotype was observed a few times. CDR3 DNA sequence: TGTGCCATCTGGGGAGCGCGAGATGAGCAGTTCTTC. The encoded protein is CAIWGARDEQFF. This chain joins TRBV10-3 and TRBJ2-1; D is perhaps TRBD2 (5 bases). Germline CDR1 reads ENHRY; CDR2 reads SYGVKD. V gave up 8 bases and J gave up 8 bases, with 13 bases separating them. This CDR3 region has 12 residues.

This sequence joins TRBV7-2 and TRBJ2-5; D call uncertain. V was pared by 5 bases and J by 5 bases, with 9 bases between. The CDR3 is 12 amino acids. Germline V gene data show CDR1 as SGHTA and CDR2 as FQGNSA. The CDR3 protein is CASSAGWETQYF. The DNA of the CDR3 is TGTGCCAGCAGCGCAGGATGGGAGACCCAGTACTTC.

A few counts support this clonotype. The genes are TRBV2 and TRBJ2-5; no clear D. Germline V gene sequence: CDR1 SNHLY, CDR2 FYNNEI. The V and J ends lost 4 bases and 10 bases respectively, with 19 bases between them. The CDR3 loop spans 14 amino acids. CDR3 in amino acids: CASSVGGPWESQYF. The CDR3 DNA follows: TGTGCCAGCAGTGTCGGCGGTCCTTGGGAAAGCCAGTACTTC.

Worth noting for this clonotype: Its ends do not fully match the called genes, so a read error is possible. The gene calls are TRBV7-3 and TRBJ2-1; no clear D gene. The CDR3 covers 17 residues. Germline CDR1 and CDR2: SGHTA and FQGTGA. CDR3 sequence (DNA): TGTGCCAGCAGCTTAAGGTCCCTTCCGGCGTCCTACGATGAGCAGTTCTTC. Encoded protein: CASSLRSLPASYDEQFF.

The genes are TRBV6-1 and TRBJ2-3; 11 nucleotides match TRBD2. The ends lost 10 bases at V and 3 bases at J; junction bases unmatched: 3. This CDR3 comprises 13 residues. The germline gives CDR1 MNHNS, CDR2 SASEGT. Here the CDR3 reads CAIRLAGTDTQYF. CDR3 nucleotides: TGTGCCATTCGACTAGCGGGAACAGATACGCAGTATTTT.

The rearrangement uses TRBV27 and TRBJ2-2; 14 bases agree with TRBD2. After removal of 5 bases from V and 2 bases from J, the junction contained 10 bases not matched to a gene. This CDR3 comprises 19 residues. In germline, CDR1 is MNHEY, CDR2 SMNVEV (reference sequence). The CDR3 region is CASSLKGLAGVRNTGELFF. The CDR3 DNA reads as TGTGCCAGCAGTCTAAAGGGACTAGCGGGAGTTCGAAACACCGGGGAGCTGTTTTTT.

The CDR3 reads CASSLLEGLKQETQYF. The CDR3 DNA sequence: TGTGCCAGCAGTTTATTAGAGGGACTGAAACAAGAGACCCAGTACTTC. The V and J genes are TRBV28 and TRBJ2-5; tentatively, D is TRBD2 (6 bases). This CDR3 has 16 residues. Per the germline V gene, CDR1 is MDHEN and CDR2 is SYDVKM. The ends were cut back, 1 base at V and 2 bases at J, with 14 bases in the middle.

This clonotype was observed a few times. CDR3 loop: CASSLEGVGSLNEQYF. CDR3 in DNA: TGCGCCAGCAGCTTGGAAGGGGTCGGGAGTCTCAACGAGCAGTACTTC. This chain uses TRBV5-1 with TRBJ2-1; D possibly corresponds to TRBD2 (6 bases). Gene TRBJ2-7 matches the end of the DNA better, so the J call may be wrong. Germline loops: CDR1 SGHRS, CDR2 YFSETQ. CDR3 length: 16 residues.

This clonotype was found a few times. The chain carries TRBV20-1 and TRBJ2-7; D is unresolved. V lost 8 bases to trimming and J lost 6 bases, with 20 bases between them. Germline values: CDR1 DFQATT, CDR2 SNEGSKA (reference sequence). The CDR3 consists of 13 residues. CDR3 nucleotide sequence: TGCAGTACAGCCAGTCCCTTAGATTCCGAGCAGTACTTC. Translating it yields CSTASPLDSEQYF.

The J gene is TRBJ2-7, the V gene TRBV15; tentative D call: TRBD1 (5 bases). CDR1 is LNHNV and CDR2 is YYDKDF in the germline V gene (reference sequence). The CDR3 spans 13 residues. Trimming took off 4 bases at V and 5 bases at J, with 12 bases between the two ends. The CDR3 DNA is TGTGCCACCAGCACCATTGACAGAAACGAGCAGTACTTC. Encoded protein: CATSTIDRNEQYF.

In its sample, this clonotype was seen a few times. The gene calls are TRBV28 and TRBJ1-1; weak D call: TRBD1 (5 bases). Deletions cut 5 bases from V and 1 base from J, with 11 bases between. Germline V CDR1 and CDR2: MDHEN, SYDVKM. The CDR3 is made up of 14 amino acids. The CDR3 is CASSDPGSNTEAFF. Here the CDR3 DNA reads TGTGCCAGCAGTGACCCAGGGTCGAACACTGAAGCTTTCTTT.

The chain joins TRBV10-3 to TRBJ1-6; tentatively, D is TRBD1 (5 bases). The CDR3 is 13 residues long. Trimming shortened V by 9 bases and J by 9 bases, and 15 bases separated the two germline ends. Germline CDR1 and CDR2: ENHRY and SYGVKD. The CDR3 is CAIRDLQVSPLHF. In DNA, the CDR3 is TGTGCCATTAGGGACTTACAGGTTTCACCCCTCCACTTT.

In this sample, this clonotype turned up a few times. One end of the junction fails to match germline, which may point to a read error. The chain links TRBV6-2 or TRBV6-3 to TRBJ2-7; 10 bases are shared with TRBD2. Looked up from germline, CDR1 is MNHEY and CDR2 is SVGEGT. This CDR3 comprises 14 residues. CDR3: CASSASGSSNEQYF. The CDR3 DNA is TGTGCCAGCAGTGCTAGCGGGAGCTCCAACGAGCAGTACTTC.

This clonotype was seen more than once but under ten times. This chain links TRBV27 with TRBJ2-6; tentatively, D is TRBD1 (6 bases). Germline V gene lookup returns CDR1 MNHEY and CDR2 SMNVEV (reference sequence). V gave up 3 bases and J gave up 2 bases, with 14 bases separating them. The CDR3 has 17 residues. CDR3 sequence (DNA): TGTGCCAGCAGTTTTAAGGCAGGGGTAGCTGGGGCCAACGTCCTGACTTTC. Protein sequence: CASSFKAGVAGANVLTF.

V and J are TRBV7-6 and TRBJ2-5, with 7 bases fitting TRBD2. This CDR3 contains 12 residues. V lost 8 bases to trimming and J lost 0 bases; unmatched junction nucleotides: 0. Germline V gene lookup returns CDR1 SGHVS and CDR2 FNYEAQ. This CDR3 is CASGRDQETQYF. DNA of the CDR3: TGTGCCAGCGGGAGGGACCAAGAGACCCAGTACTTC.

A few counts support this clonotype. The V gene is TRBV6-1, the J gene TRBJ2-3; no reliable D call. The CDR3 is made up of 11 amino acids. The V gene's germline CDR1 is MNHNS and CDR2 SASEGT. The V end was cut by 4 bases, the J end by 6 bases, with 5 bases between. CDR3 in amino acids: CASSAEDTQYF. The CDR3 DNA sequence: TGTGCCAGCAGTGCGGAGGATACGCAGTATTTT.

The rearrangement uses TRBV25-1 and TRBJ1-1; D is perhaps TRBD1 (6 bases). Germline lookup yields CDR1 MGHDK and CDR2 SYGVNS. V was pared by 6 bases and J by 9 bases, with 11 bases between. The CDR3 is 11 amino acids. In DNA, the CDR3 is TGTGCCAGCAGCCGGACAGAAAAAGCTTTCTTT. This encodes CASSRTEKAFF. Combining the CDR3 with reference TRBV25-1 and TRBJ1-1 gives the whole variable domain EADIYQTPRYLVIGTGKKITLECSQTMGHDKMYWYQQDPGMELHLIHYSYGVNSTEKGDLSSESTVSRIRTEHFPLTLESARPSHTSQYLCASSRTEKAFFGQGTRLTVV.

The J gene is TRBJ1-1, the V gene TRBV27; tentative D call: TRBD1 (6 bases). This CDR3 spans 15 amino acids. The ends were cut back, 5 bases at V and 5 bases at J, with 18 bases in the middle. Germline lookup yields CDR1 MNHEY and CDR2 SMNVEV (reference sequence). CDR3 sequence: CASSRNRDGGTEAFF. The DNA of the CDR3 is TGTGCCAGCAGTAGAAACAGGGACGGCGGGACTGAAGCTTTCTTT.

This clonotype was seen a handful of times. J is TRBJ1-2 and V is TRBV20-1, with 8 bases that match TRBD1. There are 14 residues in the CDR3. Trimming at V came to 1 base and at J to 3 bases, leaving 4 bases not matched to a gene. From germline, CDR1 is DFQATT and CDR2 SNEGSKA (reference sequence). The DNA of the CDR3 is TGCAGTGCTAGAGGGACAGGGAGGGACTATGGCTACACCTTC. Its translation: CSARGTGRDYGYTF.

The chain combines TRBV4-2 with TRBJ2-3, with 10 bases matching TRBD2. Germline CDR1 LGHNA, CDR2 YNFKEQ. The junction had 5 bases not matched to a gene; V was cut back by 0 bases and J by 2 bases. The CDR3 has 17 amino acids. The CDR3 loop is CASSQESLAGPTDTQYF. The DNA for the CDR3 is TGTGCCAGCAGCCAAGAGTCACTAGCGGGGCCCACAGATACGCAGTATTTT.